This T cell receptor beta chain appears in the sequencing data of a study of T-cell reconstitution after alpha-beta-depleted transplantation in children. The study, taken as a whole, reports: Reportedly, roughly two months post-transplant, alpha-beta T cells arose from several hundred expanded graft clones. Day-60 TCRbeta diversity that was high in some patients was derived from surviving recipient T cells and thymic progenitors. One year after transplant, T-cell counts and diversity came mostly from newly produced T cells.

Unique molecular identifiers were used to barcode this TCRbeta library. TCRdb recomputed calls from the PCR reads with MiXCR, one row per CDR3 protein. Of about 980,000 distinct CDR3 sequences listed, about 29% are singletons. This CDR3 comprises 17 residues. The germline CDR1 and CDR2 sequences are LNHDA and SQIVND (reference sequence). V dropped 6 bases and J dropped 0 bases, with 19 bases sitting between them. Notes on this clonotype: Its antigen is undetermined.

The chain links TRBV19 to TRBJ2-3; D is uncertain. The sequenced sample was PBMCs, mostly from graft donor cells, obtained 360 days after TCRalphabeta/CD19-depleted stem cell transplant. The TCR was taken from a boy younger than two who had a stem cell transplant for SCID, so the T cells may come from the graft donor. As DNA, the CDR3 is TGTGCCAGTAGAGGGCTGGGCCCCATCCCAAGCACAGATACGCAGTATTTT. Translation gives CASRGLGPIPSTDTQYF. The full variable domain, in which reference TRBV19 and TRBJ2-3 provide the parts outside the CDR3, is DGGITQSPKYLFRKEGQNVTLSCEQNLNHDAMYWYRQDPGQGLRLIYYSQIVNDFQKGDIAEGYSVSREKKESFPLTVTSAQKNPTAFYLCASRGLGPIPSTDTQYFGPGTRLTVL.